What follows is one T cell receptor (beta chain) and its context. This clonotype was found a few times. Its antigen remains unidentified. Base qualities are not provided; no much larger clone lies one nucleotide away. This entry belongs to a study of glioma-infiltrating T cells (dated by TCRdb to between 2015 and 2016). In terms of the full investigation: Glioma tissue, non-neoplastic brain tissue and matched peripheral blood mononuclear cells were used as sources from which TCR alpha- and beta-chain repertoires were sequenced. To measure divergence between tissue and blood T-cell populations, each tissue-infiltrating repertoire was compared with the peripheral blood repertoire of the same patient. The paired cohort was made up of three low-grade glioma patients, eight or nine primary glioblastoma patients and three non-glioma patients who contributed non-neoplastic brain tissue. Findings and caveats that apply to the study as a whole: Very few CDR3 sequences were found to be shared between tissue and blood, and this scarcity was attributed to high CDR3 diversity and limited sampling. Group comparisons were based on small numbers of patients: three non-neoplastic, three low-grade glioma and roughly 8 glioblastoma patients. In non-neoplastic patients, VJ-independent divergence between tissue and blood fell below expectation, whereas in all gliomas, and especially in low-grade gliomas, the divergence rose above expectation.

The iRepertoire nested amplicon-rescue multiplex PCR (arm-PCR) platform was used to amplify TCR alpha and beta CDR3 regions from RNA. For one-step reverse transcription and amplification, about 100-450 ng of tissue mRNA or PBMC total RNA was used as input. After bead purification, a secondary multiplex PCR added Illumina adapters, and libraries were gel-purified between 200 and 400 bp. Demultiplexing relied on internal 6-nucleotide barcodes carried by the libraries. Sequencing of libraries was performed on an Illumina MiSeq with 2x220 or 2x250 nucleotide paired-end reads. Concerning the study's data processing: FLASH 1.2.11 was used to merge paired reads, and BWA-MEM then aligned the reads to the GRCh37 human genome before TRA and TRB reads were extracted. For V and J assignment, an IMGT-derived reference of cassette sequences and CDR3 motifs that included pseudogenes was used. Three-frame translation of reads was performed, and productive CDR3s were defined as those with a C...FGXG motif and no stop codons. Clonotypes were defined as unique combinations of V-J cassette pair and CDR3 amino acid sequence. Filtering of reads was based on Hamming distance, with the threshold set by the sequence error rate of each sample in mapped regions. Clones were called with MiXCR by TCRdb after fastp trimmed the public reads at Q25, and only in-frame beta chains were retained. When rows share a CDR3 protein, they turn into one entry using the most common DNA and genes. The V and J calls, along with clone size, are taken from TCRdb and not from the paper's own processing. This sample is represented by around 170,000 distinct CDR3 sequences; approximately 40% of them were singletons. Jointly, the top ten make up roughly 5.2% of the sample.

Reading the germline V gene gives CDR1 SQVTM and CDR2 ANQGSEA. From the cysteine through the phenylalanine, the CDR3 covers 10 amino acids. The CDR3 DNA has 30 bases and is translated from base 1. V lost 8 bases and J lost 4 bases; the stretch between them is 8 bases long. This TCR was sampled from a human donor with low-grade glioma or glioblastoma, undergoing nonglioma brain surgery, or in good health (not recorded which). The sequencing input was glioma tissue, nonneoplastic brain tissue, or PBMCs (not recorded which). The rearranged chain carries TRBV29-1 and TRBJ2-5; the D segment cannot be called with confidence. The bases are TGCAGCACGGGCACAGAGACCCAGTACTTC. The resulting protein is CSTGTETQYF.